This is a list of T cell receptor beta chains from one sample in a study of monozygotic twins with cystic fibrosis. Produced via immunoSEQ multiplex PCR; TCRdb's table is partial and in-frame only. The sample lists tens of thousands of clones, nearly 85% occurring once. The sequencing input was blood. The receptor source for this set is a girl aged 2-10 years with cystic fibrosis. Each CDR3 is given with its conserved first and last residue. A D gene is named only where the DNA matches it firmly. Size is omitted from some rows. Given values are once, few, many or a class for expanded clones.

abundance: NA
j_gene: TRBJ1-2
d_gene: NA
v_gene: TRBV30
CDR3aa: CAWSGSPGYTF
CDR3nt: TGTGCCTGGAGTGGTTCTCCGGGATACACCTTC

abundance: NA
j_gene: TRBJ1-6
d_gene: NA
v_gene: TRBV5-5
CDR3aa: CASSLAGNGLDSPLHF
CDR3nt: TGTGCCAGCAGCTTGGCAGGGAATGGATTAGATTCACCCCTCCACTTT

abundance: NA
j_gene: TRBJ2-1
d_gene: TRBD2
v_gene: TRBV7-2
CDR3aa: CASSPRGTSGGNEQFF
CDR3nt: TGTGCCAGCAGCCCTCGTGGGACTAGCGGGGGGAATGAGCAGTTCTTC

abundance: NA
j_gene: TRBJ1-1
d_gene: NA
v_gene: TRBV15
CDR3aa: CATSDGSEAFF
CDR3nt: TGTGCCACATCCGACGGTTCTGAAGCTTTCTTT

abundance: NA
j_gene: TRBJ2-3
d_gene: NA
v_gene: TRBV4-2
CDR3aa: CASSQVPSGRRKDTQYF
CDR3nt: TGTGCCAGCAGCCAAGTACCCTCGGGACGGCGAAAAGATACGCAGTATTTT

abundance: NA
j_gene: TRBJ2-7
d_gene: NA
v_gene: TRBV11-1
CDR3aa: CASSSDASYEQYF
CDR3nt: TGTGCCAGCAGCTCGGACGCGTCCTACGAGCAGTACTTC

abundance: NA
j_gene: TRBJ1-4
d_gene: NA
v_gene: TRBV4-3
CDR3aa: CASSPSPGEGNEKLFF
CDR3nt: TGCGCCAGCAGCCCATCCCCGGGGGAAGGTAATGAAAAACTGTTTTTT

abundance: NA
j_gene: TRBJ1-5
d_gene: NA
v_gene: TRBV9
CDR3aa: CASSPGPQRDQPQHF
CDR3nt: TGTGCCAGCAGCCCGGGACCCCAAAGGGATCAGCCCCAGCATTTT

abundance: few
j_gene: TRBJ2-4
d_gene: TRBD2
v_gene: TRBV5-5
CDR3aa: CASSYRGGEYNIQYF
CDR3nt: TGTGCCAGCAGCTACCGGGGGGGCGAGTACAACATTCAGTACTTC

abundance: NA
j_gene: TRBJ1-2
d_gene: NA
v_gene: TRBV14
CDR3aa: CASSATGGYGYTF
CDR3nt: TGTGCCAGCAGCGCCACGGGGGGCTATGGCTACACCTTC

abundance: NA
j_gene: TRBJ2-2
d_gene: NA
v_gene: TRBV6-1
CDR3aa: CASSVEGGRTLNTGELFF
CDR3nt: TGTGCCAGCAGTGTAGAAGGGGGTAGGACATTGAACACCGGGGAGCTGTTTTTT

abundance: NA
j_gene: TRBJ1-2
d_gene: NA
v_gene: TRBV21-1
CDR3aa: CASSRPGTGANYGYTF
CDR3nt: TGTGCCAGCAGCAGACCCGGGACAGGGGCTAACTATGGCTACACCTTC

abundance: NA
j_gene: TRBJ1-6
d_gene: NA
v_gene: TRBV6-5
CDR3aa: CASSRRSSYNSPLHF
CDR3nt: TGTGCCAGCAGTAGACGGAGCTCCTATAATTCACCCCTCCACTTT

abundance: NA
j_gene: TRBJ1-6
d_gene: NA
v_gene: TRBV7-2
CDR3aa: CASSFIPLSPLHF
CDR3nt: TGTGCCAGCAGCTTCATTCCCCTTTCACCCCTCCACTTT

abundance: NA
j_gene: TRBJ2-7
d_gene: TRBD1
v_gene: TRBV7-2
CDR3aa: CASSLDRIYEQYF
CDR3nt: TGTGCCAGCAGCTTGGACAGGATTTACGAGCAGTACTTC

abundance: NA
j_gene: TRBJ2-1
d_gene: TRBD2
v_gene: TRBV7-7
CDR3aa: CASSTGTSGGDEQFF
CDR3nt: TGTGCCAGCAGCACCGGGACTAGCGGGGGTGATGAGCAGTTCTTC

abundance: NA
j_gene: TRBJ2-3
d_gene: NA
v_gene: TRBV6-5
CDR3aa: CASMSGLPYTDTQYF
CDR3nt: TGTGCCAGCATGAGCGGCCTCCCATACACAGATACGCAGTATTTT

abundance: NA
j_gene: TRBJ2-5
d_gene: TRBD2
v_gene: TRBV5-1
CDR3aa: CASSLVRTSGPQETQYF
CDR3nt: TGCGCCAGCAGCTTGGTCCGGACTAGCGGACCCCAAGAGACCCAGTACTTC

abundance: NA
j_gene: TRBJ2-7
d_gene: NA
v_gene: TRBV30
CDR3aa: CAWSVRAGRWAYEQYF
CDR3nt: TGTGCCTGGAGTGTACGGGCAGGGAGGTGGGCCTACGAGCAGTACTTC

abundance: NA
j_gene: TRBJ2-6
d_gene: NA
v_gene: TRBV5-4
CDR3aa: CASSPQGKTANVLTF
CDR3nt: TGTGCCAGCAGCCCTCAGGGGAAAACGGCCAACGTCCTGACTTTC

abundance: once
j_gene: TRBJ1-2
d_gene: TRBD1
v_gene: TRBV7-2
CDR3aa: CASSSIRGTGSSYGYTF
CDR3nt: TGTGCCAGCAGCTCCATCCGAGGGACAGGGAGCTCCTATGGCTACACCTTC

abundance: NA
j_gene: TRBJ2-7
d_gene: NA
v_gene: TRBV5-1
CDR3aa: CASRRNLRGPRDYEQYF
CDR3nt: TGCGCCAGCCGAAGGAACCTAAGAGGCCCTCGTGACTACGAGCAGTACTTC

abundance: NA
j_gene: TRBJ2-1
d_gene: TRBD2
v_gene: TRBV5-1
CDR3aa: CASSFRAGGDNEQFF
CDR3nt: TGCGCCAGCAGCTTTAGGGCGGGGGGAGACAATGAGCAGTTCTTC

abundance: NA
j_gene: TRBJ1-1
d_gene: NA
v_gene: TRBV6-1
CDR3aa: CASSVGPESGPIAGTEAFF
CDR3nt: TGTGCCAGCAGTGTGGGTCCTGAGTCGGGGCCTATCGCGGGCACTGAAGCTTTCTTT

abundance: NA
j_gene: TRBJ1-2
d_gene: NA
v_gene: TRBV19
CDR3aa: CASSPPQGSNYGYTF
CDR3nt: TGTGCCAGTAGTCCCCCCCAGGGATCAAACTATGGCTACACCTTC

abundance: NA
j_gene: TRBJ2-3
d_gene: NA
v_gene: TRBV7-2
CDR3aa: CASSQYGQRTDTQYF
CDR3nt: TGTGCCAGCAGCCAATACGGACAGCGCACAGATACGCAGTATTTT

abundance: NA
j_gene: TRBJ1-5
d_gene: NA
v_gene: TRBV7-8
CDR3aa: CASSFGGRGQPQHF
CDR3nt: TGTGCCAGCAGCTTCGGGGGTAGGGGACAGCCCCAGCATTTT

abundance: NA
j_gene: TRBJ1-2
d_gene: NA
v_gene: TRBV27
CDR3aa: CASSSEMNAYGYTF
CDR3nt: TGTGCCAGCAGCTCGGAAATGAATGCCTATGGCTACACCTTC

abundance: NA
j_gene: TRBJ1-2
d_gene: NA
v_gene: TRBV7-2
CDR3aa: CASSLTLGTLYGYTF
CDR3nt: TGTGCCAGCAGCTTGACCCTCGGGACCCTTTATGGCTACACCTTC

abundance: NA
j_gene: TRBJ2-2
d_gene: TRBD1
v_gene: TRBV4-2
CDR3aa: CATRGTNTGELFF
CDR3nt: TGTGCCACCAGGGGGACGAACACCGGGGAGCTGTTTTTT

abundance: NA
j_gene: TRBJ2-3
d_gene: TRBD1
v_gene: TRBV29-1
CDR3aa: CSVGANLRDSRTDTQYF
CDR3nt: TGCAGCGTTGGCGCAAACCTTCGGGACAGTCGCACAGATACGCAGTATTTT

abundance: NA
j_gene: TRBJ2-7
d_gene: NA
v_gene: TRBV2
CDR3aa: CASSGDRGEGSYEQYF
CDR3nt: TGTGCCAGCAGCGGGGATCGCGGGGAAGGCTCCTACGAGCAGTACTTC

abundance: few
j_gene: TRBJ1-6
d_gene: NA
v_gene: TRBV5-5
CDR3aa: CASNPRGDSYNSPLHF
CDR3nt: TGTGCCAGCAACCCCCGGGGAGACAGCTATAATTCACCCCTCCACTTT

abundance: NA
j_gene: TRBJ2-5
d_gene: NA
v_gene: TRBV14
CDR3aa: CASAKGWKETQYF
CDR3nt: TGTGCCAGCGCCAAGGGGTGGAAAGAGACCCAGTACTTC

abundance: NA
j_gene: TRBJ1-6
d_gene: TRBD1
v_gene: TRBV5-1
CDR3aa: CASSLVVAGGINSPLHF
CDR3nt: TGCGCCAGCAGCTTGGTGGTAGCAGGGGGAATCAATTCACCCCTCCACTTT

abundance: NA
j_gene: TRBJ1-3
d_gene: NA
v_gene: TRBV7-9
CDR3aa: CASSLLANRAGNTIYF
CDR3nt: TGTGCCAGCAGCTTATTAGCCAACAGGGCTGGAAACACCATATATTTT

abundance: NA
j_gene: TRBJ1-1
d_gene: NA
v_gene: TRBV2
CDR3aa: CASRERGGNTEAFF
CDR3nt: TGTGCCAGCAGGGAGAGGGGTGGGAACACTGAAGCTTTCTTT

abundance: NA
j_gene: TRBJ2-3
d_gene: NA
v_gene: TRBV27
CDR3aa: CASSSSERGSTDTQYF
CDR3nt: TGTGCCAGCAGTTCCTCCGAGAGGGGGAGCACAGATACGCAGTATTTT

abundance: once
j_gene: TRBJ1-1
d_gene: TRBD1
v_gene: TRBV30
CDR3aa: CAWSSGTGATEAFF
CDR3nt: TGTGCCTGGAGTTCCGGGACAGGGGCGACTGAAGCTTTCTTT

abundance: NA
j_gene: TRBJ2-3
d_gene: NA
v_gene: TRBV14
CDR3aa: CASSQRAPYDTQYF
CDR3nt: TGTGCCAGCAGCCAGCGGGCGCCCTACGATACGCAGTATTTT